The rows below give T cell receptor beta chains drawn from one sample of a study of blood T cell repertoires in COVID-19. Clones were read by immunoSEQ multiplex PCR, and TCRdb kept only the in-frame ones, dropping some. The table includes around 200,000 clones, around 80% detected once. Specimen: peripheral blood. The receptor set was obtained from a man younger than 45 with active or convalescent COVID-19. CDR3s include the opening cysteine and the closing phenylalanine or tryptophan. D genes are given only for firm matches. Rows give clone size only sometimes, using once, few, many, or a class for an expanded clone.

d_call	v_call	clone_size	j_call	cdr3_aa	cdr3_nt
TRBD1	TRBV7-2	-	TRBJ2-4	CASSPGTGNTKNIQYF	TGTGCCAGCAGCCCCGGGACAGGGAATACCAAAAACATTCAGTACTTC
TRBD1	TRBV27	-	TRBJ1-4	CASKRQGMNEKLFF	TGTGCCAGCAAGCGACAGGGGATGAATGAAAAACTGTTTTTT
TRBD2	TRBV6-2/TRBV6-3	-	TRBJ2-1	CASSYISGGGSSYNEQFF	TGTGCCAGCAGTTATATTAGCGGGGGGGGCAGCTCCTACAATGAGCAGTTCTTC
TRBD2	TRBV6-2/TRBV6-3	-	TRBJ2-3	CASSYEIAGLTDTQYF	TGTGCCAGCAGTTACGAGATAGCGGGACTCACAGATACGCAGTATTTT
TRBD2	TRBV25-1	-	TRBJ2-2	CASSNSGGPRNTGELFF	TGTGCCAGCAGTAATAGCGGGGGGCCGCGTAACACCGGGGAGCTGTTTTTT
TRBD1	TRBV4-2	-	TRBJ1-3	CASSPRTGSNPGNTIYF	TGTGCCAGCAGCCCCCGGACAGGGAGTAACCCTGGAAACACCATATATTTT
-	TRBV11-2	-	TRBJ2-5	CASSGAETQYF	TGTGCCAGCAGTGGGGCGGAGACCCAGTACTTC
TRBD1	TRBV18	-	TRBJ2-4	CASSRDRGHSIQYF	TGTGCCAGCTCACGGGACAGGGGGCATTCCATTCAGTACTTC
TRBD2	TRBV30	-	TRBJ2-2	CAWRGGILDTPSTGELFF	TGTGCCTGGAGGGGAGGGATCCTGGACACGCCGAGCACCGGGGAGCTGTTTTTT
-	TRBV5-4	-	TRBJ1-6	CASSPDSSANSPLHF	TGTGCCAGCAGCCCCGACAGTAGTGCAAATTCACCCCTCCACTTT
TRBD1	TRBV30	-	TRBJ1-2	CAWSVMTGGNYGYTF	TGTGCCTGGAGTGTAATGACAGGGGGTAACTATGGCTACACCTTC
-	TRBV28	-	TRBJ1-2	CASRAVGLGNYGYTF	TGTGCCAGCAGGGCCGTGGGGCTGGGGAACTATGGCTACACCTTC
TRBD1	TRBV19	-	TRBJ1-3	CASSPWDRALLDTIYF	TGTGCCAGTAGTCCTTGGGACAGGGCATTGTTAGACACCATATATTTT
TRBD1	TRBV11-2	-	TRBJ1-2	CASSLDPTGRGYGYTF	TGTGCCAGCAGCTTAGATCCGACAGGGAGAGGGTATGGCTACACCTTC
TRBD1	TRBV30	-	TRBJ1-1	CAWDSGTGNFGTEAFF	TGTGCCTGGGACTCCGGGACAGGGAATTTTGGTACTGAAGCTTTCTTT
TRBD2	TRBV30	-	TRBJ2-2	CAWSVGSGRTGELFF	TGTGCCTGGAGTGTAGGTAGCGGGAGAACCGGGGAGCTGTTTTTT
TRBD1	TRBV27	-	TRBJ2-3	CASSSPQDRGHTDTQYF	TGTGCCAGCAGTTCGCCACAAGACAGGGGGCACACAGATACGCAGTATTTT
-	TRBV19	-	TRBJ1-6	CASSRAGDDNSPLHF	TGTGCCAGTAGTAGGGCGGGGGACGATAATTCACCCCTCCACTTT
TRBD1	TRBV15	-	TRBJ1-2	CATTQGAEDGYTF	TGTGCCACCACCCAGGGGGCAGAAGATGGCTACACCTTC
TRBD2	TRBV5-5	-	TRBJ2-5	CASSLRGGGETQYF	TGTGCCAGCAGCTTGCGGGGGGGTGGAGAGACCCAGTACTTC
-	TRBV5-1	once	TRBJ2-4	CASRKSEGAKNIQYF	TGCGCCAGCAGGAAATCGGAGGGAGCCAAAAACATTCAGTACTTC
TRBD2	TRBV5-4	-	TRBJ2-2	CASSLGGSGTTGELFF	TGTGCCAGCAGCTTGGGGGGCAGCGGGACCACCGGGGAGCTGTTTTTT
-	TRBV2	-	TRBJ1-5	CASSESFSNQPQHF	TGTGCCAGCAGTGAGTCCTTTAGCAATCAGCCCCAGCATTTT
-	TRBV2	-	TRBJ1-1	CASLRNTEAFF	TGTGCCAGCTTGAGAAACACTGAAGCTTTCTTT
TRBD2	TRBV7-9	-	TRBJ2-5	CASSRAGLVEETQYF	TGTGCCAGCAGCCGTGCAGGACTAGTCGAGGAGACCCAGTACTTC